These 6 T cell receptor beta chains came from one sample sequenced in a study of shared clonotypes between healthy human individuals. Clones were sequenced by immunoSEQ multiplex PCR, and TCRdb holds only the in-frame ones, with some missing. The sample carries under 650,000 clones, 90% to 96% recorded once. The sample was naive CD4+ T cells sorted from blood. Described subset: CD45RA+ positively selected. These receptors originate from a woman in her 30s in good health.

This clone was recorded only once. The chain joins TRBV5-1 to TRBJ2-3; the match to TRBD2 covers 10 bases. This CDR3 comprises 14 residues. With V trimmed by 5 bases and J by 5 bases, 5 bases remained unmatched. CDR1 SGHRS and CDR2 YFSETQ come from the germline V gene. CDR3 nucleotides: TGCGCCAGCAGGCTAGCGGGAGTTGTAGATACGCAGTATTTT. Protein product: CASRLAGVVDTQYF.

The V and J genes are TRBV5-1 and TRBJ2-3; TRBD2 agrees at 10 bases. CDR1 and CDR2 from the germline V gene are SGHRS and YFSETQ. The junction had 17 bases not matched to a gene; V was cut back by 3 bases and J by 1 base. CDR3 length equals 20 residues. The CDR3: CASSSTGTARLAGRTDTQYF. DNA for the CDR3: TGCGCCAGCAGCTCGACCGGGACTGCTAGACTAGCGGGCCGCACAGATACGCAGTATTTT. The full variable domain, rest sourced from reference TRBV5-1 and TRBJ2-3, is KAGVTQTPRYLIKTRGQQVTLSCSPISGHRSVSWYQQTPGQGLQFLFEYFSETQRNKGNFPGRFSGRQFSNSRSEMNVSTLELGDSALYLCASSSTGTARLAGRTDTQYFGPGTRLTVL.

Here the CDR3 reads CASSHGQGNEKLFF. CDR3 in DNA: TGTGCCAGCAGCCATGGACAGGGGAACGAAAAACTGTTTTTT. V usage is TRBV27 and J usage is TRBJ1-4, with 9 bases that match TRBD1. The CDR3 has 14 amino acids. Trimming removed 6 bases from V and 8 bases from J; junction bases left unmatched: 7. Germline V gene lookup returns CDR1 MNHEY and CDR2 SMNVEV (reference sequence).

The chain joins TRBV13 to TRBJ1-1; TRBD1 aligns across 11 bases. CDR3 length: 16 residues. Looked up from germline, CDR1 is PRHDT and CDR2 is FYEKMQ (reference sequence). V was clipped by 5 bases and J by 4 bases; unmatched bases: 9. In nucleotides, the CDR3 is TGTGCCAGCAGCACCGGACAGGGGGCCCCCATCACTGAAGCTTTCTTT. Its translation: CASSTGQGAPITEAFF.

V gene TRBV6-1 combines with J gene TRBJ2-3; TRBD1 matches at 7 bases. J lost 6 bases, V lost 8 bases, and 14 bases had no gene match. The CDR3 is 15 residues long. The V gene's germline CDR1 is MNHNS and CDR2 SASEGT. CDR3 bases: TGTGCCAGCCCCGGGGACAGCCAGGCTGGGGATACGCAGTATTTT. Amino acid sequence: CASPGDSQAGDTQYF.

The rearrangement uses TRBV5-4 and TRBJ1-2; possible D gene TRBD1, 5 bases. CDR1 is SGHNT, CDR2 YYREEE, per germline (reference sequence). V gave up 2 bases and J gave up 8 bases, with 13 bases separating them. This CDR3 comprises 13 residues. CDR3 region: CASSFQDILGYTF. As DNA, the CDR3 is TGTGCCAGCAGCTTTCAGGACATCTTAGGCTACACCTTC. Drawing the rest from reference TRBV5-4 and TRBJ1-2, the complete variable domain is ETGVTQSPTHLIKTRGQQVTLRCSSQSGHNTVSWYQQALGQGPQFIFQYYREEENGRGNFPPRFSGLQFPNYSSELNVNALELDDSALYLCASSFQDILGYTFGSGTRLTVV.